This section outlines one T cell receptor (beta chain) sequence together with its context. Its antigen remains unidentified. Profiled with immunoSEQ multiplex PCR; TCRdb holds only in-frame clones, not every one. The table includes 1.5 million to 1.9 million clones, nearly 99% detected once. The data were obtained in a study of shared clonotypes between healthy human individuals. Study-level results: At large depth, rarefaction still showed sorted-subset sequencing to be incomplete. What naive subsets generally showed was a larger estimated richness than memory subsets showed. Among donors, sharing of clonotypes was expected to be affected by sequencing depth. Sampling involved blood alone; tissue repertoires likely differ.

Germline lookup yields CDR1 MNHEY and CDR2 SVGAGI. V lost 5 bases and J 2 bases, leaving 13 bases between the germline ends. This CDR3 is built from 15 residues. The sequenced sample consisted of naive CD4+ T cells sorted from blood. The subset here: CD45RA+ positively selected. The V gene is TRBV6-5, the J gene TRBJ2-1, with D uncertain. The TCR was taken from a man in his thirties or forties in good health. The chain's CDR3 is CASSPVESAYNEQFF. CDR3 sequence (DNA): TGTGCCAGCAGTCCGGTCGAAAGTGCCTACAATGAGCAGTTCTTC.